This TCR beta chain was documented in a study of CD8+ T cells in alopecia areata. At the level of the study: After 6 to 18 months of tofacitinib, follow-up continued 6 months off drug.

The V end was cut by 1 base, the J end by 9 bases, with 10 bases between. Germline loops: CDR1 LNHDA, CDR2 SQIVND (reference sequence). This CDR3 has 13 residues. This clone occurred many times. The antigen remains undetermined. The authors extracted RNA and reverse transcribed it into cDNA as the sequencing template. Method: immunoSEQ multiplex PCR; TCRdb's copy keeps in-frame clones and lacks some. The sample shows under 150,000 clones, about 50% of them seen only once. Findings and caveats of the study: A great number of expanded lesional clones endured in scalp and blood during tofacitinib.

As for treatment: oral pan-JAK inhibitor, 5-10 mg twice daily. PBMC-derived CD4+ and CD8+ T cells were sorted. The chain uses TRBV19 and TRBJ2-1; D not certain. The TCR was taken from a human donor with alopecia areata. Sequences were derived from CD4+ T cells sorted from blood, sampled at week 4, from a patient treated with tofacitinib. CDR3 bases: TGTGCCAGTAGTATAGGTGCGTTCGGTGAGCAGTTCTTC. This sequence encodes CASSIGAFGEQFF.